Listed below are T cell receptor beta chains from one sample, sequenced in a study of CD8+ T cells in alopecia areata. Method: immunoSEQ multiplex PCR; TCRdb's copy keeps in-frame clones and lacks some. The sample lists roughly 40,000 clones; about two thirds were seen once. The sequencing here drew on CD8+ T cells sorted from blood, taken at week 4, from a patient treated with tofacitinib. These receptors all come from a human donor with alopecia areata. CDR3s include the opening cysteine and the closing phenylalanine or tryptophan. D genes are given only for firm matches. The size entry is marked missing in some rows and otherwise reads once, few, many or a size class.

D	V	J	size	DNA	CDR3
TRBD2	TRBV29-1	TRBJ2-3	NA	TGCAGCGGATTAGCGGGGTCCGCAGATACGCAGTATTTT	CSGLAGSADTQYF
NA	TRBV6-6	TRBJ2-6	NA	TGTGCCAGCAGCCCTACTAAGACCAACGTCCTGACTTTC	CASSPTKTNVLTF
TRBD1	TRBV2	TRBJ2-7	few	TGTGCCAGCAGTGAACGACAGGGAAACTACGAGCAGTACTTC	CASSERQGNYEQYF
TRBD1	TRBV29-1	TRBJ1-2	NA	TGCAGCGTGTCGACTTCCGGGACAGGAGATGGCTACACCTTC	CSVSTSGTGDGYTF
NA	TRBV29-1	TRBJ1-1	NA	TGCAGCGTTGCCCAGGGAAGTGAAGCTTTCTTT	CSVAQGSEAFF
NA	TRBV30	TRBJ1-1	NA	TGTGCCTGGATGAGGAACACTGAAGCTTTCTTT	CAWMRNTEAFF
NA	TRBV2	TRBJ1-5	NA	TGTGCCAGCAGTGAAAGAGGGGATCCCAATCAGCCCCAGCATTTT	CASSERGDPNQPQHF
NA	TRBV2	TRBJ2-1	NA	TGTGCCACCAACAGGGACAATGAGCAGTTCTTC	CATNRDNEQFF
TRBD1	TRBV6-5	TRBJ1-4	NA	TGTGCCAGCAGTTCCCGACAGGGTGAGGGGAATGAAAAACTGTTTTTT	CASSSRQGEGNEKLFF
NA	TRBV29-1	TRBJ2-1	NA	TGCAGCGACCGAAAGACTAGTTCCGATGAGCAGTTCTTC	CSDRKTSSDEQFF
NA	TRBV10-1	TRBJ1-1	few	TGCGCCAGCAGTCCGGGACCCGGGAACACTGAAGCTTTCTTT	CASSPGPGNTEAFF
NA	TRBV13	TRBJ2-1	NA	TGTGCCAGCAGCTTTGAGGAGGACAATGAGCAGTTCTTC	CASSFEEDNEQFF
NA	TRBV14	TRBJ1-1	few	TGTGCCAGCAGCCAAGATCTTAACACTGAAGCTTTCTTT	CASSQDLNTEAFF
NA	TRBV6-6	TRBJ1-5	once	TGTGCCAGCAGATTACAAGACGGTAGCAATCAGCCCCAGCATTTT	CASRLQDGSNQPQHF
NA	TRBV5-6	TRBJ2-3	NA	TGTGCCAGCAGCTTGGAGGGGGGCTTTACAGATACGCAGTATTTT	CASSLEGGFTDTQYF
NA	TRBV6-6	TRBJ2-1	few	TGTGCCAGCAGTTACTTAGGGGACAATGAGCAGTTCTTC	CASSYLGDNEQFF
TRBD2	TRBV7-2	TRBJ2-1	NA	TGTGCCAGCAGCTTGTCGGCTAGCGGGGGGGCCGGGGGAGGTGAGCAGTTCTTC	CASSLSASGGAGGGEQFF
NA	TRBV18	TRBJ1-2	medium-sized	TGTGCCAGCTCACCGGGTGGAAGGGGCATAAACTATGGCTACACCTTC	CASSPGGRGINYGYTF
NA	TRBV2	TRBJ1-4	NA	TGTGCCAGCAGAGATATTAGGGGGAAAGAAAAACTGTTTTTT	CASRDIRGKEKLFF
NA	TRBV29-1	TRBJ2-5	few	TGCAGCGTTGAAGATTGGTCCCTGGGGGGCTTGACCCAGTACTTC	CSVEDWSLGGLTQYF
TRBD1	TRBV29-1	TRBJ2-1	few	TGCAGCATTGTTGAGGGACAGGGTCAGTTCTTC	CSIVEGQGQFF
NA	TRBV27	TRBJ2-7	NA	TGTGCCAGCAGTTTATTCGGCAGTGCCTCCTACGAGCAGTACTTC	CASSLFGSASYEQYF
NA	TRBV29-1	TRBJ2-3	NA	TGCAGCGTTGTGGGGGGGCTTACAGATACGCAGTATTTT	CSVVGGLTDTQYF
TRBD2	TRBV9	TRBJ2-1	many	TGTGCCAGCAGCCCGAAATTTAGCGGGGGGGTTAACAATGAGCAGTTCTTC	CASSPKFSGGVNNEQFF
TRBD2	TRBV29-1	TRBJ2-1	NA	TGCAGCGTTGAGGGTATAGCGGGGGGCGTCAAAAATGAGCAGTTCTTC	CSVEGIAGGVKNEQFF
NA	TRBV5-1	TRBJ1-1	NA	TGCGCCAGCAGCTTGAGCCACAGCCTGAACACTGAAGCTTTCTTT	CASSLSHSLNTEAFF
NA	TRBV30	TRBJ2-2	NA	TGTGCCTGGAGGGAATTGGTGTTCACCGGGGAGCTGTTTTTT	CAWRELVFTGELFF
NA	TRBV2	TRBJ2-5	NA	TGTGCCAGCAGTGAAAGCGTGGCGGAAGAGACCCAGTACTTC	CASSESVAEETQYF
NA	TRBV19	TRBJ2-7	NA	TGTGCCACCTCACACGGGGCGGGGAGCTCCTACGAGCAGTACTTC	CATSHGAGSSYEQYF
NA	TRBV7-2	TRBJ2-5	NA	TGTGCCAGCGGATTCCGGGACTCCCAGAGGCTTGAGACCCAGTACTTC	CASGFRDSQRLETQYF
TRBD1	TRBV4-3	TRBJ1-1	few	TGCGCCAGCAGCCAAGAGACAGGGGCATATGAAGCTTTCTTT	CASSQETGAYEAFF
NA	TRBV2	TRBJ2-7	few	TGTGCCAGCAGTCAAGGACAGTCCTACGAGCAGTACTTC	CASSQGQSYEQYF
TRBD1	TRBV9	TRBJ2-7	NA	TGTGCCAGCAGCGAGGGGGCCGCCTCCTACGAGCAGTACTTC	CASSEGAASYEQYF
TRBD1	TRBV29-1	TRBJ1-2	NA	TGCAGCGTAGAGACAGGGGAGTATGGCTACACCTTC	CSVETGEYGYTF
TRBD2	TRBV27	TRBJ2-7	once	TGTGCCAGCAGTTGGGATGGTACGGGGGGATCTTCCTACGAGCAGTACTTC	CASSWDGTGGSSYEQYF
NA	TRBV4-3	TRBJ2-7	NA	TGCGCCAGCAGCCTCAATCTCCCTTTACCGGGACATCAGGAGGCTAACTACGAGCAGTACTTC	CASSLNLPLPGHQEANYEQYF
NA	TRBV27	TRBJ2-7	NA	TGTGCCAGTCGAGACCCCAGCGGGCAGATACCCTACGAGCAGTACTTC	CASRDPSGQIPYEQYF
NA	TRBV29-1	TRBJ2-7	NA	TGCAGCGTTGGGGAACCTTACGAGCAGTACTTC	CSVGEPYEQYF
TRBD2	TRBV7-2	TRBJ2-7	NA	TGTGCCAGCAGCTTAGCGGGACTAGCGGGGGGGTACGAGCAGTACTTC	CASSLAGLAGGYEQYF
NA	TRBV29-1	TRBJ1-1	NA	TGCAGCGTTGAAGAGTACAGGATCGGGACTGAAGCTTTCTTT	CSVEEYRIGTEAFF
NA	TRBV30	TRBJ2-7	NA	TGTGCCTGGAATCAGGGGCCCGGGACCTACGAGCAGTACTTC	CAWNQGPGTYEQYF
TRBD2	TRBV7-3	TRBJ2-3	once	TGTGCCAGCAGCCCGGGTAGCGGGGTTCGCACAGATACGCAGTATTTT	CASSPGSGVRTDTQYF
NA	TRBV29-1	TRBJ2-2	few	TGCAGCGTTGATGGGCAGGAGAACGCCGGGGAGCTGTTTTTT	CSVDGQENAGELFF
NA	TRBV29-1	TRBJ2-6	few	TGCAGCGTTGTGAGGCTACAGAGCTCTGGGGCCAACGTCCTGACTTTC	CSVVRLQSSGANVLTF
NA	TRBV28	TRBJ2-3	few	TGTGCCAGCAGTGGACAGGAGGGGCCATATACGCAGTATTTT	CASSGQEGPYTQYF
NA	TRBV7-9	TRBJ1-1	NA	TGTGCCAGCAGCACACGGGACAACTTGAACACTGAAGCTTTCTTT	CASSTRDNLNTEAFF
TRBD2	TRBV2	TRBJ2-1	NA	TGTGCCAGCAGTGACGGGACTAGCGGGGGACCTGAGCAGTTCTTC	CASSDGTSGGPEQFF
NA	TRBV29-1	TRBJ2-3	NA	TGCAGCGTTGATAGCCCTGCACAGGGTCAGAGGTTGATGGATACGCAGTATTTT	CSVDSPAQGQRLMDTQYF
NA	TRBV27	TRBJ2-7	NA	TGTGCCAGCAGTCCCTCCTCCTACGAGCAGTACTTC	CASSPSSYEQYF
NA	TRBV7-6	TRBJ1-5	NA	TGTGCCAGCAGCTTAGGGCAGAATCAGCCCCAGCATTTT	CASSLGQNQPQHF
NA	TRBV30	TRBJ1-1	NA	TGTGCCTGCCTACAAGATGTCGGGACTGAAGCTTTCTTT	CACLQDVGTEAFF
NA	TRBV6-5	TRBJ2-7	once	TGTGCCAGCAGTCGCTCCCCAAGCTCCTACGAGCAGTACTTC	CASSRSPSSYEQYF
NA	TRBV30	TRBJ1-2	NA	TGTGCTCAGAAAGCAGGGAGCGCGGGTGGAAGTGGCTACACCTTC	CAQKAGSAGGSGYTF